Shown below are 8 T cell receptor beta chains from a single sample sequenced in a study of beta chain features in type 1 diabetes. Findings and limits, study-wide: Shortening of TCRB CDR3s, moderate but significant, appeared in all four CD4+ subsets of Type 1 diabetes patients.

Investigators reverse transcribed all isolated RNA, so they sequenced expressed TCRB transcripts. Sequencing used immunoSEQ multiplex PCR; TCRdb keeps in-frame clones, though not all of them. The data hold 280,000 or so clones, with around 16% observed a single time. Their target antigens are unknown. Sequencing was done on a sample of naive CD4+ T cells from blood. The receptor set was obtained from a man aged 18 to 29 with type 1 diabetes.

The sample holds one count of this clone. The chain is built from TRBV5-1 and TRBJ2-7; D may be TRBD1 (7 bases). Per germline, CDR1 SGHRS and CDR2 YFSETQ. The ends were cut back, 3 bases at V and 3 bases at J, with 25 bases in the middle. The CDR3 extends over 18 amino acids. For the CDR3, the DNA is TGCGCCAGCAGCTGGGGACTCAGGGGGATTGGGGTAGTCTACGAGCAGTACTTC. The encoded protein is CASSWGLRGIGVVYEQYF.

The chain joins TRBV6-5 to TRBJ2-7, with a weak D call TRBD2 (6 bases). V lost 4 bases and J lost 2, with 12 bases in between. The CDR3 is 14 amino acids. From germline, CDR1 is MNHEY and CDR2 SVGAGI. CDR3 nucleotide sequence: TGTGCCAGCAGTTTACGGGGGTCAGCCTACGAGCAGTACTTC. Residues: CASSLRGSAYEQYF.

This chain joins TRBV28 and TRBJ2-7; 8 nucleotides agree with TRBD2. Germline CDR1 and CDR2: MDHEN and SYDVKM. CDR3 length: 15 residues. The junction had 12 bases not matched to a gene; V was cut back by 9 bases and J by 2 bases. CDR3 sequence (DNA): TGTGCCAGTTACTACTCCGGGACTAGACCCTACGAGCAGTACTTC. Translating it yields CASYYSGTRPYEQYF. The full variable domain, with the rest looked up from reference TRBV28 and TRBJ2-7, is DVKVTQSSRYLVKRTGEKVFLECVQDMDHENMFWYRQDPGLGLRLIYFSYDVKMKEKGDIPEGYSVSREKKERFSLILESASTNQTSMYLCASYYSGTRPYEQYFGPGTRLTVT.

The chain recombines TRBV28 with TRBJ1-2; TRBD1 matches 10 bases. V shed 5 bases and J 4 bases; nucleotides not matched to a gene: 4. The CDR3 is 14 amino acids. CDR1 is MDHEN, CDR2 SYDVKM, per germline. The CDR3 reads CASSGTGDFYGYTF. The CDR3 coding sequence is TGTGCCAGCAGTGGGACAGGGGACTTCTATGGCTACACCTTC.

In this sample, this clone turned up a few times. The rearrangement uses TRBV29-1 and TRBJ1-3; 9 nucleotides line up with TRBD1. J lost 4 bases, V lost 4 bases, and 5 bases had no gene match. Germline V gene data show CDR1 as SQVTM and CDR2 as ANQGSEA. This CDR3 has 14 amino acids. CDR3 nucleotides: TGCAGCGTTGTGGGACAGGGAGGAGGAAACACCATATATTTT. This encodes CSVVGQGGGNTIYF.

V is TRBV10-2 and J is TRBJ1-5, with 9 positions matching TRBD1. Germline CDR1 WSHSY, CDR2 SAAADI. The CDR3 has 16 amino acids. J lost 7 bases, V lost 5 bases, and 12 bases had no gene match. The DNA for the CDR3 is TGCGCCAGCAGTTACTTACCGGACAGGGGCTTACAGCCCCAGCATTTT. Amino acids: CASSYLPDRGLQPQHF.

The rearrangement joins TRBV5-1 to TRBJ2-2; TRBD1 might be the D (6 bases). Per the germline V gene, CDR1 is SGHRS and CDR2 is YFSETQ. CDR3 length: 15 amino acids. Trimming left V 4 bases short and J 2 bases short, with 12 bases between. CDR3 in DNA: TGCGCCAGCAGCGTCGGGACACGTAACACCGGGGAGCTGTTTTTT. Residues: CASSVGTRNTGELFF.

This clone was detected only a few times. The chain joins TRBV30 to TRBJ2-6; TRBD1 aligns across 7 bases. The CDR3 is 18 residues long. Germline V lookup: CDR1 GTSNPN, CDR2 SVGIG (reference sequence). V was pared by 0 bases and J by 0 bases, with 8 bases of the junction left unmatched. The DNA for the CDR3 is TGTGCCTGGAGTGTACTAAGAACAGGGGTCTCTGGGGCCAACGTCCTGACTTTC. Protein product: CAWSVLRTGVSGANVLTF.